The T cell receptor beta chain described here comes from a study of T cells in Graves' hyperthyroidism and ophthalmopathy (dated by TCRdb to between 2017 and 2020). Regarding the complete study: Peripheral blood was sampled at the time of initial diagnosis, prior to any treatment. TCR V-J signatures able to tell the groups apart were searched for in a discovery cohort of about a hundred patients, of whom more than 40 had Graves' ophthalmopathy and roughly 59 had stable Graves' hyperthyroidism. According to the paper, TCR Vbeta CDR3 sequencing was carried out on more than 120 peripheral blood samples, which came from around 43 ophthalmopathy, 75 or so hyperthyroidism and 17 progressor patients. Following sampling, methimazole starting at 30 mg daily was given to hyperthyroidism patients, and high-dose intravenous methylprednisolone was given to ophthalmopathy patients. In six Graves' hyperthyroidism patients, the study also compared T-cell repertoires from thyroid tissue with T-cell repertoires from blood. The approximately 95 discovery patients were divided at random into training and test sets in a 7:3 ratio. Prospective prediction of ophthalmopathy was tested in an independent validation cohort of under 20 hyperthyroidism patients and some 17 patients who later progressed to ophthalmopathy. What the authors observed across the whole study: No statistical method was used to set the sample size in advance, and investigators knew the group allocation. A 13 V-J signature model separated ophthalmopathy from stable hyperthyroidism, with 87.88% sensitivity and 81.08% specificity in cross-validation and 80%/75% in testing. Most expanded thyroid clonotypes (frequency above 0.001) were also found in blood, which suggests that blood repertoires may mirror thyroid immune responses. In validation, the model predicted progression to ophthalmopathy with roughly 70% sensitivity and about 73% specificity, a median of 6.5 months before onset.

Of note for this clonotype: It lacks a known antigen. A read error is possible here, since a much larger clone lies one base away.

Amplification of TCR beta CDR3 regions was carried out from RNA transcripts. The first round of RT-PCR for the TCR CDR3 was performed with the HTBI primer set and the Qiagen OneStep RT-PCR kit. Libraries were constructed in a second round of multiplex PCR, after which size selection and purification were carried out. Paired-end sequencing of the libraries was performed with 100 bp reads on an Illumina HiSeq2000. The study's processing was this. SOAPnuke was used to process the raw data, removing reads that contained adapters or uncalled bases, had a mean Phred below 15, or lacked an exact match to the constant primer or identifier. COPE v1.2.5 was used to merge the high-quality paired reads, and each unique nucleotide sequence was defined as a clonotype. MiTCR v1.1 was used to align clonotypes to the IMGT TRBV, TRBD and TRBJ reference segments. The analysis was restricted to V-J combinations with a frequency above 0.0001, which together covered 99% to 99.2% of the repertoires. The TCS score was defined as the ratio of F50 (clonal expansion) to E x V (chaos), calculated using BLOSUM62-based TCRdist between CDR3 peptides within each V-J. Welch's t-statistics and random forest reduced fewer than 600 V-J features to 13, which were used in a naive Bayes classifier (R e1071). TCRdb trimmed public reads at Q25 via fastp, called clones via MiXCR and kept in-frame beta chains. Each record represents a unique CDR3 protein, reported with the most common genes and DNA among its rows. The V and J calls reflect TCRdb's pipeline rather than the authors' work. A total of hundreds of thousands of distinct CDR3 sequences appear in this sample, around 15% of them only once. Around 12% of the sample rests with the top ten.

Ophthalmopathy patients had moderately to severely active disease, Clinical Activity Score of at least 3, NOSPECS grade of at least 4, and duration under 3 months. Patients with uncontrolled infections, other autoimmune diseases, pregnancy or lactation were excluded. Clinical symptoms, serum thyroxine and TRAb, thyroid ultrasound, and orbital computed tomography formed the basis for the diagnoses. PBMCs were separated from 10 ml of fresh peripheral blood using Ficoll-Paque density gradient centrifugation. Total RNA was extracted with Trizol reagent, and quality was checked on an Agilent 2100 Bioanalyzer. The CDR3, cysteine through phenylalanine, is 14 amino acids long. The kept DNA is CDR3 alone, 42 bases in frame from the first base. As encoded in the germline V gene, CDR1 is SGHTA while CDR2 is FQGNSA. V drops 2 bases and J drops 5 bases, leaving 10 bases in between.

The source of this sequence is a woman between 45 and 60 years old with Graves' ophthalmopathy. Source material: blood. Recombination linked TRBV7-2 to TRBJ2-1, with the D gene uncertain. For the CDR3, the sequence is CASSLMLVNNEQFF. The DNA sequence follows: TGTGCCAGCAGCTTAATGCTTGTAAACAATGAGCAGTTCTTC.